This T cell receptor beta chain is drawn from a study of preoperative IRX-2 immunotherapy in early breast cancer. Treatment reported: preoperative locoregional IRX-2 cytokine immunotherapy. Patients received preoperative, locoregional IRX-2 cytokine immunotherapy in a phase Ib study. Per the germline V gene, CDR1 is MNHGY and CDR2 is SAAAGT. Between the trimmed V and J ends, which lost 5 bases and 1 base, there was a span of 11 bases. The CDR3 has 14 residues. Sequencing was performed with immunoSEQ multiplex PCR; in TCRdb, only in-frame clones are kept and a portion is missing. The sample records about 6,000 clones, roughly 66% being singletons.

This sequence joins TRBV6-8 and TRBJ1-1, with a weak D call TRBD1 (6 bases). The input for sequencing was tumor tissue, taken before IRX-2 immunotherapy. The sequence came from a human donor with breast cancer. CDR3 DNA sequence: TGTGCCAGCAGTGGAGGGGGTTCGAACACTGAAGCTTTCTTT. Protein sequence: CASSGGGSNTEAFF.